This TCR beta chain was sequenced during a study of T cell repertoires in cytomegalovirus infection. Study-wide background: CMV infection and matching HLA type were both indicated by public TCR beta signatures. Study outcomes and limitations: Cumulative frequency (of public TCR beta family members) identified carriers of CMV plus the relevant HLA.

Using its own MiXCR run on the reads, TCRdb lists one record per CDR3 protein. The sample shows about 360,000 distinct CDR3 sequences, around a third of them seen only once. A word on this clonotype: Its antigen remains unknown.

Per germline, CDR1 SEHNR and CDR2 FQNEAQ (reference sequence). There are 19 residues in the CDR3. V was pared by 6 bases and J by 0 bases, with 10 bases of the junction left unmatched. This specimen consisted of cultured PBMCs, obtained from culture after CMV antigen stimulation. This TCR was recovered from a human donor in good health (CMV status not recorded). Some clones in this sample may be carry-over from other donors' samples. This chain links TRBV7-9 with TRBJ2-3; 15 bases align to TRBD2. The CDR3 DNA is TGTGCCAGCAGGCCGCGAAGGACTAGCGGGGGGGCTAGCACAGATACGCAGTATTTT. It translates to CASRPRRTSGGASTDTQYF.